The 7 T cell receptor beta chains below were found in one sample sequenced in a study of blood T cell repertoires in COVID-19. Profiled with immunoSEQ multiplex PCR; TCRdb holds only in-frame clones, not every one. The profile shows some 270,000 clones, about nine tenths of them singletons. Material for sequencing was peripheral blood. Receptors originate from a man in his fifties with acute or convalescent COVID-19.

CDR3 in amino acids: CSASSYGYTF. CDR3 DNA sequence: TGCAGTGCTAGCAGCTATGGCTACACCTTC. The gene calls are TRBV20-1 and TRBJ1-2; no clear D gene. The V end lost 3 bases, the J end lost 4 bases, and 3 bases lay between the germline ends. The CDR3 is 10 residues long. The germline CDR1 and CDR2 sequences are DFQATT and SNEGSKA (reference sequence).

J is TRBJ1-2 and V is TRBV4-1, with 9 bases lining up with TRBD1. The CDR3 runs to 16 residues. The V gene's germline CDR1 is MGHRA and CDR2 YSYEKL. V shed 4 bases and J 2 bases; nucleotides not matched to a gene: 8. The CDR3 spells CASSLNPGTGNYGYTF. CDR3 in DNA: TGCGCCAGCAGCCTTAACCCCGGGACAGGGAACTATGGCTACACCTTC.

The V gene is TRBV30, the J gene TRBJ2-6; D may be TRBD2 (5 bases). This CDR3 spans 15 amino acids. The V end lost 0 bases, the J end lost 1 base, and 7 bases lay between the germline ends. The germline CDR1 and CDR2 sequences are GTSNPN and SVGIG (reference sequence). CDR3 in DNA: TGTGCCTGGAGTGTGTCGGGGTCTGGGGCCAACGTCCTGACTTTC. Amino acid sequence: CAWSVSGSGANVLTF.

This clone was observed once. V is TRBV3-1 (or the pseudogene TRBV3-2) and J is TRBJ1-1, with a tentative D call TRBD1 (5 bases). CDR1 and CDR2 from the germline V gene are LGHDT and YNNKEL (reference sequence). V was pared by 0 bases and J by 1 base, with 12 bases between. The CDR3 extends over 16 amino acids. The CDR3 DNA reads as TGTGCCAGCAGCCAAGATTCCCGCAGGGCGAACACTGAAGCTTTCTTT. Protein product: CASSQDSRRANTEAFF.

This clone occurred a few times. The V gene is TRBV5-6, the J gene TRBJ2-3, with D maybe TRBD1 (7 bases). CDR3 size: 17 residues. The V end lost 7 bases, the J end lost 0 bases, and 21 bases lay between the germline ends. Germline lookup yields CDR1 SGHDT and CDR2 YYEEEE. DNA of the CDR3: TGTGCCAGCGCCCGAGCAGGGGGACTTTCTAGCACAGATACGCAGTATTTT. Translation: CASARAGGLSSTDTQYF.

The rearrangement links TRBV6-2 or TRBV6-3 to TRBJ1-5; D gene ambiguous. This CDR3 has 14 amino acids. Germline CDR1 and CDR2: MNHEY and SVGEGT. Trimming left V 4 bases short and J 11 bases short, with 18 bases between. This chain's CDR3 is CASSSSLEGTAQHF. The CDR3 DNA is TGTGCCAGCAGTTCCTCACTGGAGGGTACGGCCCAGCATTTT.

The chain joins TRBV4-1 to TRBJ1-2; D is perhaps TRBD1 (6 bases). Germline lookup yields CDR1 MGHRA and CDR2 YSYEKL. This CDR3 has 15 amino acids. The V and J ends lost 1 base and 4 bases respectively, with 13 bases between them. CDR3 sequence: CASSQVRGTTYGYTF. Here the CDR3 DNA reads TGCGCCAGCAGCCAAGTGAGGGGGACAACCTATGGCTACACCTTC.